This entry lists 19 T cell receptor beta chains sequenced from one sample in a study of glioma-infiltrating T cells. The iRepertoire nested amplicon-rescue multiplex PCR amplified TCR alpha and beta CDR3s from RNA. One entry per CDR3 protein results from TCRdb running MiXCR on the multiplex PCR reads. Of around 97,000 distinct CDR3 sequences in the sample, around 30% were seen once. The source material was glioma tissue, nonneoplastic brain tissue, or PBMCs (not recorded which). The origin of the receptors is a human donor with low-grade glioma or glioblastoma, undergoing nonglioma brain surgery, or in good health (not recorded which).

This clonotype was seen repeatedly, ten times or more. J is TRBJ2-2 and V is TRBV28; tentatively, D is TRBD1 or TRBD2 (5 bases each). Per germline, CDR1 MDHEN and CDR2 SYDVKM. The V and J ends lost 10 bases and 6 bases respectively, with 18 bases between them. The length of the CDR3 is 14 residues. Here the CDR3 reads CAIDTGTPPGELFF. Written as DNA, the CDR3 is TGTGCCATCGACACCGGGACCCCCCCCGGGGAGCTGTTTTTT.

This clonotype was seen ten or more times. This sequence joins TRBV7-9 and TRBJ2-3; no clear D. Looked up from germline, CDR1 is SEHNR and CDR2 is FQNEAQ (reference sequence). Trimming removed 5 bases from V and 5 bases from J, with 5 bases in between. The CDR3 spans 11 residues. CDR3 sequence: CASSVVDTQYF. In DNA form, the CDR3 reads TGTGCCAGCAGCGTAGTAGATACGCAGTATTTT.

This clonotype was recorded many times. The rearrangement links TRBV6-1 to TRBJ1-3; TRBD1 aligns across 9 bases. The CDR3 sequence is 17 residues long. Trimming removed 5 bases from V and 0 bases from J; junction bases left unmatched: 8. Germline V gene lookup returns CDR1 MNHNS and CDR2 SASEGT. For the CDR3, the DNA is TGTGCCAGCAGTACAGGGGGCGGGCCGGTCTCTGGAAACACCATATATTTT. Encoded protein: CASSTGGGPVSGNTIYF.

This clonotype appeared a few times. CDR3 amino acids: CASSKKDRDRGGSAETQYF. Here the CDR3 DNA reads TGTGCCAGTAGCAAGAAGGACCGGGACAGGGGTGGTAGTGCAGAGACCCAGTACTTC. The J gene is TRBJ2-5, the V gene TRBV19; 10 nucleotides align to TRBD1. The V gene end was trimmed by 6 bases and the J gene end by 4 bases; junction bases not matched to a gene: 20. The germline V gene encodes CDR1 LNHDA and CDR2 SQIVND (reference sequence). The CDR3 runs 19 residues.

This clonotype was seen a few times. The chain combines TRBV3-1 with TRBJ2-3, with 11 bases fitting TRBD2. The J segment lost 4 bases and the V segment lost 8 bases, leaving 8 bases of the junction unmatched. The V gene's germline CDR1 is LGHDT and CDR2 YNNKEL (reference sequence). The CDR3 runs to 15 residues. The CDR3 is CASSPSGGYADTQYF. The DNA of the CDR3 is TGTGCCAGCTCTCCTAGCGGGGGGTACGCAGATACGCAGTATTTT.

Many counts were recorded for this clonotype. This chain connects TRBV3-1 to TRBJ2-3; weak D call: TRBD2 (6 bases). Germline V gene sequence: CDR1 LGHDT, CDR2 YNNKEL (reference sequence). Trimming left V 4 bases short and J 0 bases short, with 14 bases between. The CDR3 is made up of 16 amino acids. The DNA for the CDR3 is TGTGCCAGCAGCCCGGTGGTGGGGACTAGCACAGATACGCAGTATTTT. Translated, it gives CASSPVVGTSTDTQYF.

At least ten counts were recorded for this clonotype. The rearrangement uses TRBV6-2 or TRBV6-3 and TRBJ2-1, with D perhaps TRBD2 (5 bases). Germline V lookup: CDR1 MNHEY, CDR2 SVGEGT. V lost 2 bases, J lost 5 bases, and 22 bases lay in between. This CDR3 is built from 18 residues. This CDR3 reads CASSYLASLASNDNEQFF. CDR3 in DNA: TGTGCCAGCAGTTACCTGGCCAGCCTCGCTAGCAATGACAATGAGCAGTTCTTC.

Regarding this clonotype: A read error may explain this, as a much larger clone is one base away. The rearrangement joins TRBV2 to TRBJ1-5, with a weak D call TRBD1 (6 bases). The CDR3 is 13 residues long. CDR1 SNHLY and CDR2 FYNNEI come from the germline V gene. CDR3 protein: CVSTWTERQPQHF. Here the CDR3 DNA reads TGTGTCAGCACCTGGACAGAGCGACAGCCCCAGCATTTT.

The gene calls are TRBV7-2 and TRBJ2-2; 7 nucleotides line up with TRBD1. There are 14 residues in the CDR3. Trimming at V came to 11 bases and at J to 3 bases, leaving 9 bases not matched to a gene. Germline-derived CDR1 and CDR2 are SGHTA and FQGNSA. The CDR3 sequence: CASQTGAHTGELFF. CDR3 sequence (DNA): TGTGCCTCCCAAACAGGGGCACACACCGGGGAGCTGTTTTTT. The full variable domain, in which reference TRBV7-2 and TRBJ2-2 provide the parts outside the CDR3, is GAGVSQSPSNKVTEKGKDVELRCDPISGHTALYWYRQSLGQGLEFLIYFQGNSAPDKSGLPSDRFSAERTGGSVSTLTIQRTQQEDSAVYLCASQTGAHTGELFFGEGSRLTVL.

This clonotype came up many times. The V call is TRBV20-1, the J call TRBJ1-4; no definite D call. Germline V gene lookup returns CDR1 DFQATT and CDR2 SNEGSKA (reference sequence). V was pared by 1 base and J by 3 bases, with 0 bases between. The CDR3 covers 11 residues. In nucleotides, the CDR3 is TGCAGTGCTAGAGCTAATGAAAAACTGTTTTTT. Its protein is CSARANEKLFF.

Concerning this clonotype itself: A junction boundary mismatches the germline segment, possibly from a read error. The chain joins TRBV9 to TRBJ2-3; unclear D gene. Germline CDR1 SGDLS, CDR2 YYNGEE. The length of the CDR3 is 12 residues. The DNA for the CDR3 is TGTGCCAGCAGCGTTTCTACAGCTACGCAGTATTTT. Its translation: CASSVSTATQYF.

This clonotype was seen only a few times. This rearrangement joins TRBV10-3 to TRBJ1-1; 9 bases are shared with TRBD1. V lost 6 bases and J lost 7; bases outside the gene matches: 12. Per germline, CDR1 ENHRY and CDR2 SYGVKD. The CDR3 sequence is 15 residues long. CDR3 sequence (DNA): TGTGCCATCAGAACAACGGGACAGGGAGTTTATGAAGCTTTCTTT. Its protein product is CAIRTTGQGVYEAFF.

The V and J genes are TRBV5-5 and TRBJ1-1, with D hard to call. V gave up 0 bases and J gave up 4 bases, with 13 bases separating them. Germline loops: CDR1 SGHKS, CDR2 YYEKEE (reference sequence). The CDR3 length is 15 residues. The CDR3 region is CASSLVRPGLTEAFF. The CDR3 nucleotides read TGTGCCAGCAGCTTGGTCCGGCCGGGCCTCACTGAAGCTTTCTTT.

V usage is TRBV12-3 or TRBV12-4 and J usage is TRBJ1-2; 7 positions agree with TRBD1. The CDR3 has 14 amino acids. Germline trimming cut 6 bases from V and 2 bases from J; bases unmatched to any gene: 6. CDR3 loop: CASRPRGSNYGYTF. The DNA for the CDR3 is TGTGCCAGCAGACCCAGGGGGTCAAACTATGGCTACACCTTC.

CDR3 protein: CASSLGGGDDYGYTF. CDR3 DNA sequence: TGTGCCAGCAGCTTAGGCGGGGGGGATGACTATGGCTACACCTTC. The chain is built from TRBV7-2 and TRBJ1-2; the D gene is possibly TRBD1 (5 bases). V dropped 1 base and J dropped 3 bases, with 12 bases sitting between them. The CDR3 totals 15 residues. Germline V gene lookup returns CDR1 SGHTA and CDR2 FQGNSA. Using reference TRBV7-2 and TRBJ1-2 for the parts outside the CDR3, the full variable domain is GAGVSQSPSNKVTEKGKDVELRCDPISGHTALYWYRQSLGQGLEFLIYFQGNSAPDKSGLPSDRFSAERTGGSVSTLTIQRTQQEDSAVYLCASSLGGGDDYGYTFGSGTRLTVV.

Turning to this clonotype: A much more abundant neighbour one base away suggests this may be a read error. The V and J genes are TRBV29-1 and TRBJ2-2; tentatively, D is TRBD1 (6 bases). CDR1 is SQVTM, CDR2 ANQGSEA, per germline. CDR3 size: 15 residues. The CDR3 here is CSVVDSDSNTGEMFF. In nucleotides, the CDR3 is TGCAGCGTTGTGGACAGCGATTCGAACACCGGGGAGATGTTTTTT.

This clonotype was counted between two and nine times. The V call is TRBV7-9, the J call TRBJ1-4; D is uncertain. Per the germline V gene, CDR1 is SEHNR and CDR2 is FQNEAQ (reference sequence). CDR3 length: 16 amino acids. V lost 1 base and J lost 0, with 9 bases in between. The CDR3 DNA follows: TGTGCCAGCAGCTTAGGGGTTATAGCAACTAATGAAAAACTGTTTTTT. This codes for CASSLGVIATNEKLFF.

This clonotype has at least ten counts. The chain carries TRBV27 and TRBJ1-6, with TRBD1 identical over 8 bases. This CDR3 region has 17 residues. Germline V gene sequence: CDR1 MNHEY, CDR2 SMNVEV (reference sequence). The junction had 8 bases not matched to a gene; V was cut back by 3 bases and J by 4 bases. CDR3 coding DNA: TGTGCCAGCAGTTTGGGTTCCGGGACAGGTTATAATTCACCCCTCCACTTT. Residues: CASSLGSGTGYNSPLHF.

The sample holds many counts of this clonotype. The CDR3, as DNA: TGTGCCAGCGGTCGAGGCAGGGCCGGCGCTGAAGCTTTCTTT. It codes for CASGRGRAGAEAFF. V usage is TRBV28 and J usage is TRBJ1-1; TRBD1 is a possible D gene (5 bases). The CDR3 has 14 amino acids. From germline, CDR1 is MDHEN and CDR2 SYDVKM. The V end was cut by 8 bases, the J end by 6 bases, with 19 bases between.